The clone carrying this T cell receptor beta chain was counted only a few times. What it binds is not known. The sample is drawn from a study of cytomegalovirus exposure and HLA in healthy donors. About the study: An earlier analysis identified 120 million or so unique TCR beta sequences in some 180 million T cells.

The PCR used 60 Vbeta and 13 Jbeta primers. TCRdb keeps only in-frame clones here, not all; method: immunoSEQ multiplex PCR. Among approximately 120,000 clones, around 75% were seen once, and the ten largest hold roughly 3.1%. CDR3 length: 16 residues. Trimming left V 3 bases short and J 6 bases short, with 22 bases between. Germline CDR1 reads SQVTM; CDR2 reads ANQGSEA. The study's findings and limits: According to a later analysis, donors in an Asian-associated ancestry cluster reportedly had fewer N-insertions than the roughly 670-donor mean. Prediction of most subjects' HLA-A and HLA-B alleles by TCR beta sequences was reportedly accurate.

The chain combines TRBV29-1 with TRBJ2-3, with D maybe TRBD2 (6 bases). The receptor comes from a young man in good health and CMV-seronegative. The sequenced sample consisted of PBMCs. CDR3 sequence reads: CSVESYGSQKSDTQYF. The CDR3 bases are TGCAGCGTTGAGTCGTACGGGAGTCAAAAATCCGATACGCAGTATTTT.